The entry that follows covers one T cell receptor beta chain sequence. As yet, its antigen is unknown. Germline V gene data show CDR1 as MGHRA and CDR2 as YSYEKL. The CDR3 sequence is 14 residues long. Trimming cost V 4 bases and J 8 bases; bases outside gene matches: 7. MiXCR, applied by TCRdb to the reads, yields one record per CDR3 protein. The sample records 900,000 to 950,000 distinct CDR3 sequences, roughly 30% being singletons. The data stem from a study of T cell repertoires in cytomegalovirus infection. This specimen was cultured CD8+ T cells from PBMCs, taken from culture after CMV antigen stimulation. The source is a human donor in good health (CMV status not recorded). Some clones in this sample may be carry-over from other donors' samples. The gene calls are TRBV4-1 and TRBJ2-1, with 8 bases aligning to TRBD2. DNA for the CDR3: TGCGCCAGCAGCCTCTTCGGGGGGGCCCATGAGCAGTTCTTC. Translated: CASSLFGGAHEQFF.